Listed here are 15 T cell receptor beta chains from one sample, sequenced in a study of beta chain features in type 1 diabetes. Overall study results and limits: Shorter TCRB CDR3s, moderately but significantly so, marked every one of the four CD4+ subsets in Type 1 diabetes patients.

TCRB transcripts that were expressed got sequenced, as all of the isolated RNA had been reverse transcribed. The table came from immunoSEQ multiplex PCR; TCRdb's copy has only in-frame clones and leaves some out. The sample consists of about 130,000 clones, approximately 10% of them appearing once. Which antigens these TCRs recognize remains unknown. The sequenced sample was central memory CD4+ T cells from blood. All receptors derive from a man aged 25 to 45 with type 1 diabetes.

The V call is TRBV6-5, the J call TRBJ2-5, with D perhaps matching TRBD2 (6 bases). Germline lookup yields CDR1 MNHEY and CDR2 SVGAGI. V lost 5 bases and J lost 5, with 15 bases in between. This CDR3 comprises 14 residues. This chain's CDR3 is CASSTRPGGETQYF. In DNA, the CDR3 is TGTGCCAGCAGTACCAGACCCGGAGGGGAGACCCAGTACTTC.

This clone showed up just a few times. V and J are TRBV11-2 and TRBJ1-1; 7 bases line up with TRBD1. The germline V gene encodes CDR1 SGHAT and CDR2 FQNNGV. Trimming took 8 bases from V and 2 from J; bases not matched to a gene: 8. The CDR3 loop spans 14 amino acids. The CDR3 loop is CASGYPGGNTEAFF. In nucleotides, the CDR3 is TGTGCCAGCGGTTACCCAGGGGGTAACACTGAAGCTTTCTTT.

This clone was recorded a few times. The CDR3 region is CASSQGTDNYGYTF. The CDR3, as DNA: TGTGCCAGCAGCCAAGGGACAGATAACTATGGCTACACCTTC. The chain combines TRBV5-4 with TRBJ1-2; 7 bases match TRBD1. The CDR3 contains 14 residues. Germline V gene sequence: CDR1 SGHNT, CDR2 YYREEE (reference sequence). The V segment lost 4 bases and the J segment 1 base; nucleotides outside the gene matches: 4.

V is TRBV5-1 and J is TRBJ2-5; possible D gene TRBD1, 5 bases. Germline CDR1 is SGHRS and CDR2 is YFSETQ. The CDR3 runs to 15 residues. Deletions cut 0 bases from V and 3 bases from J, with 12 bases between. The CDR3 sequence: CASSLAHLQEETQYF. DNA of the CDR3: TGCGCCAGCAGCTTGGCCCACTTACAGGAAGAGACCCAGTACTTC.

This clone has just a few counts. The chain combines TRBV15 with TRBJ2-3; TRBD1 matches 7 bases. V shed 3 bases, J shed 2 bases, and the junction held 5 bases outside the gene matches. CDR3 length: 15 amino acids. Germline lookup yields CDR1 LNHNV and CDR2 YYDKDF (reference sequence). The CDR3 sequence is CATSSATGATDTQYF. The CDR3 DNA is TGTGCCACCAGCAGCGCTACAGGGGCCACAGATACGCAGTATTTT.

This rearrangement joins TRBV30 to TRBJ2-5; 13 nucleotides agree with TRBD2. The J call is in doubt because the DNA end fits TRBJ2-7 better. Germline values: CDR1 GTSNPN, CDR2 SVGIG (reference sequence). The CDR3 sequence is 15 residues long. CDR3 residues: CAWRLAGGNPYEQYF. CDR3 coding DNA: TGTGCCTGGAGACTAGCGGGGGGGAATCCCTACGAGCAGTACTTC.

This clone has ten or more counts. The chain joins TRBV28 to TRBJ2-7, with TRBD1 matching over 9 bases. The germline CDR1 and CDR2 sequences are MDHEN and SYDVKM. The J segment lost 4 bases and the V segment lost 10 bases, leaving 11 bases of the junction unmatched. The CDR3 loop spans 14 amino acids. CDR3 sequence (DNA): TGTGCCATTATTCCGGGACAGGGTACTTACGAGCAGTACTTC. Its translation: CAIIPGQGTYEQYF.

The chain couples TRBV7-2 to TRBJ2-7; D gene ambiguous. The V gene lost 2 bases and the J gene lost 2 bases, with 4 bases spanning the gap. Germline assignment: CDR1 SGHTA and CDR2 FQGNSA. This CDR3 spans 12 amino acids. The CDR3 region has the DNA TGTGCCAGCAGCTTACCAGCCTACGAGCAGTACTTC. The encoded protein is CASSLPAYEQYF.

This clone was recorded a few times. The chain combines TRBV7-3 with TRBJ2-3; 9 nucleotides match TRBD1. The germline gives CDR1 SGHTA, CDR2 FQGTGA. V was clipped by 0 bases and J by 6 bases; unmatched bases: 7. The CDR3 sequence is 16 residues long. The CDR3 DNA reads as TGTGCCAGCAGCTTAACTCTGGACAGGGGAGCGGATACGCAGTATTTT. Its translation: CASSLTLDRGADTQYF.

The chain links TRBV5-6 to TRBJ1-5, with 9 bases identical to TRBD1. J gave up 6 bases and V 4 bases, and 17 bases lay outside the gene matches. This CDR3 spans 18 amino acids. CDR1 is SGHDT and CDR2 is YYEEEE in the germline V gene. The DNA for the CDR3 is TGTGCCAGCAGCCCCGTACTGAACGGACAGGGGATAGGTCAGCCCCAGCATTTT. This translates into CASSPVLNGQGIGQPQHF. The whole variable domain, remainder taken from reference TRBV5-6 and TRBJ1-5, is DAGVTQSPTHLIKTRGQQVTLRCSPKSGHDTVSWYQQALGQGPQFIFQYYEEEERQRGNFPDRFSGHQFPNYSSELNVNALLLGDSALYLCASSPVLNGQGIGQPQHFGDGTRLSIL.

The genes are TRBV7-9 and TRBJ2-1, with TRBD1 matching over 8 bases. Germline lookup yields CDR1 SEHNR and CDR2 FQNEAQ (reference sequence). This CDR3 spans 14 amino acids. Losses at the gene ends were 3 bases for V and 8 bases for J; bases not matched to a gene: 6. The CDR3: CASSFWTGFDEQFF. The CDR3, as DNA: TGTGCCAGCAGCTTCTGGACAGGGTTCGATGAGCAGTTCTTC.

The chain combines TRBV10-3 with TRBJ1-1, with 11 bases that match TRBD1. J lost 5 bases, V lost 6 bases, and 5 bases had no gene match. Germline V gene sequence: CDR1 ENHRY, CDR2 SYGVKD. CDR3 length equals 14 residues. In DNA, the CDR3 is TGTGCCATCAGCGGACAGGGGGCGAGGACTGAAGCTTTCTTT. Translation: CAISGQGARTEAFF.

Only a few counts were recorded for this clone. The chain is built from TRBV7-3 and TRBJ1-5; the D is unclear. CDR3 size: 12 residues. Per the germline V gene, CDR1 is SGHTA and CDR2 is FQGTGA. V shed 2 bases and J shed 7 bases, with 6 bases lying between them. CDR3 sequence: CASSLPGQPQHF. The CDR3 region has the DNA TGTGCCAGCAGCTTACCAGGCCAGCCCCAGCATTTT.

The chain links TRBV6-5 to TRBJ2-4; a possible D gene is TRBD2 (7 bases). Deletions cut 4 bases from V and 8 bases from J, with 12 bases between. Germline V lookup: CDR1 MNHEY, CDR2 SVGAGI. There are 13 residues in the CDR3. The CDR3 DNA is TGTGCCAGCAGTTGGGCGGGGGCGGACATTCAGTACTTC. Protein product: CASSWAGADIQYF.

This clone has just a few counts. The J gene is TRBJ2-7, the V gene TRBV7-2, with 7 bases matching TRBD1. Germline CDR1 and CDR2: SGHTA and FQGNSA. The CDR3 has 13 amino acids. V shed 2 bases, J shed 5 bases, and the junction held 3 bases outside the gene matches. DNA of the CDR3: TGTGCCAGCAGCTTAACACAGGGGCACGAGCAGTACTTC. Its translation: CASSLTQGHEQYF.